The 12 T cell receptor beta chains below come from one sample, sequenced in a study of blood T cell repertoires in COVID-19. TCRdb keeps only in-frame clones here, not all; method: immunoSEQ multiplex PCR. The sample consists of roughly 150,000 clones, under 90% of them appearing once. Sequences were obtained from PBMCs or T cells enriched from blood (not recorded which). The receptors derive from a man aged 45 to 65 who had recovered from COVID-19.

This clone was counted once. This chain joins TRBV10-2 and TRBJ1-1; 7 bases align to TRBD1. Germline assignment: CDR1 WSHSY and CDR2 SAAADI. Trimming at V came to 0 bases and at J to 5 bases, leaving 3 bases not matched to a gene. CDR3 size: 14 residues. The CDR3 sequence is CASSESGGITEAFF. The CDR3 DNA reads TGCGCCAGCAGTGAGTCAGGGGGCATTACTGAAGCTTTCTTT.

The CDR3 DNA reads as TGTGCCAGCAGCTTAGGGGCAGGACAAGAGACCCAGTACTTC. Protein: CASSLGAGQETQYF. The chain has TRBV7-8 and TRBJ2-5; D unclear. Germline V gene data show CDR1 as SGHVS and CDR2 as FQNEAQ. V gave up 1 base and J gave up 2 bases, with 8 bases separating them. The CDR3 loop spans 14 amino acids.

This rearrangement joins TRBV18 to TRBJ1-5; no clear D. Per the germline V gene, CDR1 is KGHSH and CDR2 is LQKENI. The ends were cut back, 6 bases at V and 2 bases at J, with 8 bases in the middle. This CDR3 contains 13 residues. The CDR3 region has the DNA TGTGCCAGCTCCGACGGAGGCAATCAGCCCCAGCATTTT. As protein: CASSDGGNQPQHF.

The genes are TRBV23-1 and TRBJ1-6; 7 nucleotides align to TRBD1. TRBV23-1 belongs to the ORF category, with a function that is uncertain. With 0 bases clipped from V and 7 bases from J, the junction kept 15 bases outside the gene matches. This CDR3 spans 19 amino acids. CDR3 nucleotides: TGCGCCAGCAGTCAATCCAGCACCGCGGGACAGCCGGCGAATTCACCCCTCCACTTT. Translating it yields CASSQSSTAGQPANSPLHF.

The CDR3 here is CASSLTFSFSKNIQYF. DNA for the CDR3: TGTGCCAGCAGCTTAACGTTTAGTTTTTCCAAAAACATTCAGTACTTC. The chain employs TRBV7-2 and TRBJ2-4, with D unresolved. The V end lost 2 bases, the J end lost 2 bases, and 13 bases lay between the germline ends. Germline loops: CDR1 SGHTA, CDR2 FQGNSA. This CDR3 region has 16 residues.

The chain employs TRBV18 and TRBJ1-6, with 9 nucleotides matching TRBD1. After removal of 3 bases from V and 9 bases from J, the junction contained 3 bases not matched to a gene. Germline-derived CDR1 and CDR2 are KGHSH and LQKENI. CDR3 length: 14 amino acids. CDR3 amino acids: CASSPGTGSSPLHF. CDR3 nucleotide sequence: TGTGCCAGCTCACCCGGGACAGGGTCTTCACCCCTCCACTTT.

The chain is built from TRBV7-8 and TRBJ2-1; possible D gene TRBD2, 5 bases. Trimming removed 4 bases from V and 5 bases from J, with 9 bases in between. Per the germline V gene, CDR1 is SGHVS and CDR2 is FQNEAQ. The CDR3 covers 13 residues. Here the CDR3 DNA reads TGTGCCAGCAGCTCCGGGATCGACAATGAGCAGTTCTTC. Residues: CASSSGIDNEQFF.

There are a few counts of this clone. The junction shows a germline mismatch at one end, possibly a read error. This chain joins TRBV6-5 and TRBJ2-3; D uncertain. Germline V CDR1 and CDR2: MNHEY, SVGAGI. There are 12 residues in the CDR3. The CDR3, as DNA: TGTGCCAGCAGTGACTCGTTAAATACGCAGTATTTT. It yields the protein CASSDSLNTQYF.

This rearrangement joins TRBV3-1 (or the pseudogene TRBV3-2) to TRBJ2-7, with 12 positions matching TRBD2. Trimming at V came to 4 bases and at J to 4 bases, leaving 5 bases not matched to a gene. Germline values: CDR1 LGHDT, CDR2 YNNKEL (reference sequence). The CDR3 totals 15 residues. DNA of the CDR3: TGTGCCAGCAGCCTTTCTAGCGGGGGGGCGTACGAGCAGTACTTC. Amino acids: CASSLSSGGAYEQYF.

This clone was counted a single time. The chain is built from TRBV19 and TRBJ1-1; D is perhaps TRBD1 (5 bases). Germline lookup yields CDR1 LNHDA and CDR2 SQIVND (reference sequence). The CDR3 is 14 residues long. Trimming pared 3 bases from V and 1 base from J, leaving 9 bases between. CDR3 amino acids: CASSIWGSNTEAFF. DNA for the CDR3: TGTGCCAGTAGTATCTGGGGCTCGAACACTGAAGCTTTCTTT.

This sequence joins TRBV27 and TRBJ2-3, with 9 positions matching TRBD1. V shed 3 bases and J 1 base; nucleotides not matched to a gene: 8. CDR1 is MNHEY and CDR2 is SMNVEV in the germline V gene (reference sequence). This CDR3 comprises 17 residues. In nucleotides, the CDR3 is TGTGCCAGCAGTTTGTATCCGACAGGGGGAGGCACAGATACGCAGTATTTT. Its translation: CASSLYPTGGGTDTQYF.

The V call is TRBV3-1 (or the pseudogene TRBV3-2), the J call TRBJ2-7; 9 nucleotides match TRBD2. Germline lookup yields CDR1 LGHDT and CDR2 YNNKEL (reference sequence). The ends lost 1 base at V and 3 bases at J; junction bases unmatched: 10. The CDR3 spans 17 residues. The CDR3, as DNA: TGTGCCAGCAGCCAAGTAGGTCCTAGCGGGGCGATCTACGAGCAGTACTTC. It yields the protein CASSQVGPSGAIYEQYF.